This T cell receptor beta chain is drawn from a study of blood T cell repertoires in COVID-19. Whole-study context: T cells, B-cell-depleted T cells, or PBMCs supplied cDNA or gDNA.

From germline, CDR1 is SEHNR and CDR2 FQNEAQ (reference sequence). The CDR3 is 15 amino acids. The V and J ends lost 5 bases and 7 bases respectively, with 17 bases between them. How the authors handled the data: Amplification from reference gene primers served as the basis for estimated nucleated cell counts. TCRdb's copy holds only in-frame clones and misses some; the assay was immunoSEQ multiplex PCR. V and J calls and clone size come straight from that table; D and trimming were deduced from the DNA. The data show almost 90,000 clones, approximately 88% seen once. The chain employs TRBV7-9 and TRBJ1-4; TRBD1 might be the D (5 bases). The material sequenced was peripheral blood. The receptor was isolated from an elderly man with acute or convalescent COVID-19. The DNA for the CDR3 is TGTGCCAGCAGCCAGGCGGGACCCCGGGGTGAAAAACTGTTTTTT. Protein: CASSQAGPRGEKLFF.